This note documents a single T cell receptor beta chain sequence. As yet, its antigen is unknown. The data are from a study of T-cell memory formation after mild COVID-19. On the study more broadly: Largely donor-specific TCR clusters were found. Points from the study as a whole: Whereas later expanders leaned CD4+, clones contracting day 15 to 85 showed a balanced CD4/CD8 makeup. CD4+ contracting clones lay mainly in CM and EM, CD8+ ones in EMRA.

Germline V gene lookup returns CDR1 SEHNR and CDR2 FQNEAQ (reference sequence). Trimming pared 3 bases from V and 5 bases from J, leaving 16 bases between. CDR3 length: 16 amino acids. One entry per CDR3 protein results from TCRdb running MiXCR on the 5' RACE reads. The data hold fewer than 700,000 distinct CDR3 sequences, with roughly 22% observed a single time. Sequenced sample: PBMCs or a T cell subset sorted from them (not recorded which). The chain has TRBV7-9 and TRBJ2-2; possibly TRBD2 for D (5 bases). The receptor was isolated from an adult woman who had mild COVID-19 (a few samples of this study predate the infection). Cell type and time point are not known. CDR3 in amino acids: CASSLGPRTSTGELFF. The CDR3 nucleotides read TGTGCCAGCAGCTTGGGCCCGAGGACTTCAACCGGGGAGCTGTTTTTT.